The rows below give T cell receptor beta chains drawn from one sample of a study of blood T cell repertoires in COVID-19. The table came from immunoSEQ multiplex PCR; TCRdb's copy has only in-frame clones and leaves some out. The data show some 93,000 clones, with about four fifths seen just once and 24% held by the top ten. Sequencing input: peripheral blood. All receptors come from a human donor in a cohort sampled during active COVID-19. Both conserved end residues are part of each CDR3. A D gene is named only where the DNA matches it firmly. Some rows mark clone size as missing; the rest say once, few, many or name a class of expanded clone.

16,once,NA,TRBJ1-1,TRBV2,TGTGCCAGCAGTTATGGGGGGGGCAGATTGAACACTGAAGCTTTCTTT,CASSYGGGRLNTEAFF
15,NA,NA,TRBJ2-7,TRBV28,TGTGCCAGCCCCGATGATCGGGGAAGCTCCTACGAGCAGTACTTC,CASPDDRGSSYEQYF
19,few,TRBD1,TRBJ1-5,TRBV7-8,TGTGCCAGCAGCTTAGGAGGGGGCCGGATGGGGGCTAGCAATCAGCCCCAGCATTTT,CASSLGGGRMGASNQPQHF
14,NA,NA,TRBJ2-7,TRBV25-1,TGTGCCAGCAGCGAGCCGGGGGGCAACTACGAGCAGTACTTC,CASSEPGGNYEQYF
15,NA,TRBD2,TRBJ2-7,TRBV6-6,TGTGCCAGCAGTGATAGCGGGAGGGCCTCCTACGAGCAGTACTTC,CASSDSGRASYEQYF
13,once,NA,TRBJ1-6,TRBV5-4,TGTGCCAGCAGCTTGGACAGGGATTCACCCCTCCACTTT,CASSLDRDSPLHF
15,NA,TRBD2,TRBJ2-7,TRBV5-1,TGCGCCAGCAGCTTGGTTCCTAGCGGGGGCTACGAGCAGTACTTC,CASSLVPSGGYEQYF
12,once,TRBD1,TRBJ2-7,TRBV2,TGTGCCGGAAGGGGGCAGATCTACGAGCAGTACTTC,CAGRGQIYEQYF
10,NA,NA,TRBJ1-2,TRBV28,TGTGCCAGCAGGGGGCGGGGCTACACCTTC,CASRGRGYTF
15,NA,TRBD2,TRBJ2-3,TRBV5-5,TGTGCCAGCAGCTCACTAGCGGGAGGAGGAGATACGCAGTATTTT,CASSSLAGGGDTQYF
13,once,TRBD1,TRBJ2-5,TRBV2,TGTGCCAGCAGGGGGGACAGGGAAGAGACCCAGTACTTC,CASRGDREETQYF
14,once,TRBD2,TRBJ2-7,TRBV6-5,TGTGCCAGCGGAGGACTAGCGGGAGAAAACGAGCAGTACTTC,CASGGLAGENEQYF
15,NA,NA,TRBJ1-2,TRBV15,TGTGCCACCAGCAGAGAGGCCCGGAGCCTCTATGGCTACACCTTC,CATSREARSLYGYTF
15,NA,TRBD1,TRBJ2-2,TRBV27,TGTGCCAGCAGTTACGACAGGGTGAACACCGGGGAGCTGTTTTTT,CASSYDRVNTGELFF
15,once,TRBD2,TRBJ2-1,TRBV6-2/TRBV6-3,TGTGCCAGCAGTCGCGGGAGCCCCAGCTACAATGAGCAGTTCTTC,CASSRGSPSYNEQFF
13,NA,TRBD1,TRBJ1-2,TRBV4-2,TGTGCCAGCAGCCAAGGGCAGGGGGTAGGCTACACCTTC,CASSQGQGVGYTF
14,NA,TRBD1,TRBJ2-5,TRBV11-2,TGTGCCAGCAGCCCAGGACAGGGGGCAGAGACCCAGTACTTC,CASSPGQGAETQYF
14,once,NA,TRBJ1-2,TRBV7-3,TGTGCCAGCAGCTTAGGCGGAATTGGTTATGGCTACACCTTC,CASSLGGIGYGYTF
12,few,NA,TRBJ2-5,TRBV2,TGTGCCAGCAGCAGCTTCGGGGAGACCCAGTACTTC,CASSSFGETQYF
15,few,NA,TRBJ1-5,TRBV2,TGTGCCAGCAGTGAACTAACAGGAAAGTATCAGCCCCAGCATTTT,CASSELTGKYQPQHF
13,NA,NA,TRBJ1-2,TRBV9,TGTGCCAGCAGCCCCCGGGGGGACTATGGCTACACCTTC,CASSPRGDYGYTF
15,NA,TRBD1,TRBJ2-7,TRBV18,TGTGCCAGCTCAATTACGGGACAGGGACCTTCCGAGCAGTACTTC,CASSITGQGPSEQYF
14,NA,NA,TRBJ2-5,TRBV5-1,TGCGCCAGCAGCCCTGGACAGGAGGGGGAGACCCAGTACTTC,CASSPGQEGETQYF
14,once,NA,TRBJ1-4,TRBV6-5,TGTGCCAGCAGTTCGGTTGCAACTAATGAAAAACTGTTTTTT,CASSSVATNEKLFF
15,NA,TRBD1,TRBJ1-2,TRBV3-1/TRBV3-2,TGTGCCAGCAGCCAAGTGTCGGAGGGGGCGTCCGGCTACACCTTC,CASSQVSEGASGYTF
15,NA,NA,TRBJ2-3,TRBV5-8,TGTGCCAGCAGCTTGGGGGCCGGCGTGACAGATACGCAGTATTTT,CASSLGAGVTDTQYF
15,NA,TRBD1,TRBJ1-2,TRBV19,TGTGCCAGTAGTATACCCGGACAGGGGGATAATGGCTACACCTTC,CASSIPGQGDNGYTF
13,many,NA,TRBJ2-7,TRBV28,TGTGCCAGCAGGGAGGGGAGCTCCTACGAGCAGTACTTC,CASREGSSYEQYF
15,NA,NA,TRBJ2-1,TRBV5-6,TGTGCCAGCGGGAGGTCGTTCTCCTCCTACAATGAGCAGTTCTTC,CASGRSFSSYNEQFF
15,NA,TRBD1,TRBJ2-1,TRBV24-1,TGTGCCACCAGTGATCCCGGGACAGGGGACAATGAGCAGTTCTTC,CATSDPGTGDNEQFF
15,few,TRBD1,TRBJ2-7,TRBV7-2,TGTGCCAGCAGCTTAAGCCCGGGACAGGGGCACGAGCAGTACTTC,CASSLSPGQGHEQYF
16,once,NA,TRBJ2-3,TRBV11-2,TGTGCCAGCAGCCCCGACTTAGCAACGGGTCTAGATACGCAGTATTTT,CASSPDLATGLDTQYF
17,few,NA,TRBJ2-3,TRBV3-1/TRBV3-2,TGTGCCAGCAGCCAAGGGACTCATGTAAATAGCGCAGATACGCAGTATTTT,CASSQGTHVNSADTQYF
15,NA,NA,TRBJ1-3,TRBV18,TGTGCCAGCTCACCGGGACACTTCTCTGGAAACACCATATATTTT,CASSPGHFSGNTIYF
17,few,TRBD2,TRBJ2-5,TRBV10-3,TGTGCCATCAGTGGCCCGGGACTAGCGGGAGGTCGGGAGACCCAGTACTTC,CAISGPGLAGGRETQYF
18,once,TRBD2,TRBJ2-2,TRBV4-3,TGCGCCAGCAGCCCTGGTAGAGCGGGACTAGCGGCCACCGGGGAGCTGTTTTTT,CASSPGRAGLAATGELFF
18,NA,TRBD2,TRBJ2-3,TRBV7-8,TGTGCCAGCAGCTTACCATTGAAGCTAGCGGGAGGAACAGATACGCAGTATTTT,CASSLPLKLAGGTDTQYF
13,once,NA,TRBJ2-7,TRBV29-1,TGCAGCGTTCCCGGTAGTACGTCTGCCGAGCAGTACTTC,CSVPGSTSAEQYF
18,NA,TRBD1,TRBJ1-2,TRBV4-1,TGCGCCAGCAGCCAAGTCCGGGACAGGGGGCTTAATCGGTATGGCTACACCTTC,CASSQVRDRGLNRYGYTF
12,few,TRBD1,TRBJ2-1,TRBV23-1,TGCGCCAGCATACTGACAGGGGATGAGCAGTTCTTC,CASILTGDEQFF
16,NA,TRBD2,TRBJ2-1,TRBV5-5,TGTGCCAGCAGCTTGGAAGTTAGTCTAGCGGGAGGTGAGCAGTTCTTC,CASSLEVSLAGGEQFF